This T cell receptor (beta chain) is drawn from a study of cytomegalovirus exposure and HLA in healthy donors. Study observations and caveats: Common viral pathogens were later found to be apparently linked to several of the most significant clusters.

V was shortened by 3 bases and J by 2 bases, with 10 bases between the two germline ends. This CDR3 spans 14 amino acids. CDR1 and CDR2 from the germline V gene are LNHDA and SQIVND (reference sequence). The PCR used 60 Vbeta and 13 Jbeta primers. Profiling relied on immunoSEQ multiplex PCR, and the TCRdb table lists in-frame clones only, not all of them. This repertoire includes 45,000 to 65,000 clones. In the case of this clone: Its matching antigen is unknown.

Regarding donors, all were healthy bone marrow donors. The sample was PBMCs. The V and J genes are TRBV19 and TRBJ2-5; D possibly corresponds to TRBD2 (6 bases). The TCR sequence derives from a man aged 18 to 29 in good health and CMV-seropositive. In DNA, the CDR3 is TGTGCCAGTAGTATCACCGGGGGACAAGAGACCCAGTACTTC. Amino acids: CASSITGGQETQYF. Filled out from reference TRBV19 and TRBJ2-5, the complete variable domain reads DGGITQSPKYLFRKEGQNVTLSCEQNLNHDAMYWYRQDPGQGLRLIYYSQIVNDFQKGDIAEGYSVSREKKESFPLTVTSAQKNPTAFYLCASSITGGQETQYFGPGTRLLVL.